One sample yielded the 11 T cell receptor beta chains listed below, sequenced in a study of blood T cell repertoires in COVID-19. TCRdb's table, derived via immunoSEQ multiplex PCR, lists solely in-frame clones and lacks some. This sample has fewer than 90,000 clones; about 87% occur once, and the top ten carry over 6.5%. The sample was peripheral blood. These receptors all stem from a woman older than 75 with active COVID-19.

The chain has TRBV7-9 and TRBJ2-7; 7 bases match TRBD2. This CDR3 is built from 16 residues. Trimming at V came to 5 bases and at J to 5 bases, leaving 15 bases not matched to a gene. Germline V CDR1 and CDR2: SEHNR, FQNEAQ (reference sequence). The CDR3 nucleotides read TGTGCCAGCAGCCCACCCGGGGCGGGAGAAGGGGACGAGCAGTACTTC. Translating gives CASSPPGAGEGDEQYF.

This sequence joins TRBV30 and TRBJ2-7, with 11 bases fitting TRBD1. CDR3 length equals 13 residues. The germline V gene encodes CDR1 GTSNPN and CDR2 SVGIG (reference sequence). After removal of 2 bases from V and 5 bases from J, the junction contained 2 bases not matched to a gene. The CDR3 region has the DNA TGTGCCTGGAGTTGGGACAGGGGGAACGAGCAGTACTTC. It specifies CAWSWDRGNEQYF.

V and J are TRBV10-3 and TRBJ2-3; 11 positions match TRBD2. The V and J ends lost 6 bases and 4 bases, in that order; junction bases with no gene match: 6. Germline lookup yields CDR1 ENHRY and CDR2 SYGVKD. The CDR3 is 15 residues long. The CDR3 protein is CAISLTSGSPDTQYF. CDR3 sequence (DNA): TGTGCCATCAGCCTTACTAGCGGGAGTCCAGATACGCAGTATTTT.

V usage is TRBV30 and J usage is TRBJ2-2; the match to TRBD1 covers 8 bases. There are 15 residues in the CDR3. V shed 0 bases and J 3 bases; nucleotides not matched to a gene: 3. Germline-derived CDR1 and CDR2 are GTSNPN and SVGIG (reference sequence). CDR3 loop: CAWSVKDRDTGELFF. The CDR3 DNA sequence: TGTGCCTGGAGTGTCAAGGACAGGGACACCGGGGAGCTGTTTTTT.

This chain uses TRBV5-1 with TRBJ2-7; 14 bases agree with TRBD2. Per germline, CDR1 SGHRS and CDR2 YFSETQ. The CDR3 has 17 amino acids. The V and J ends lost 4 bases and 1 base, in that order; junction bases with no gene match: 7. CDR3 DNA: TGCGCCAGCAGCGGGACCGGGACTAGCGGGAGATCCTACGAGCAGTACTTC. Protein sequence: CASSGTGTSGRSYEQYF.

J is TRBJ2-3 and V is TRBV3-1 (or the pseudogene TRBV3-2), with D tentatively TRBD2 (6 bases). This CDR3 has 17 residues. From germline, CDR1 is LGHDT and CDR2 YNNKEL (reference sequence). Trimming took off 0 bases at V and 0 bases at J, with 13 bases between the two ends. Here the CDR3 reads CASSQDWVAASTDTQYF. The CDR3 nucleotides are TGTGCCAGCAGCCAAGATTGGGTAGCGGCTAGCACAGATACGCAGTATTTT.

The chain links TRBV7-9 to TRBJ2-1; tentative D call: TRBD2 (5 bases). The V end lost 1 base, the J end lost 6 bases, and 10 bases lay between the germline ends. CDR1 SEHNR and CDR2 FQNEAQ come from the germline V gene (reference sequence). The CDR3 has 14 amino acids. The CDR3, as DNA: TGTGCCAGCAGCTTAGTCGCGGGTGCCAATGAGCAGTTCTTC. It is translated as CASSLVAGANEQFF.

CDR3 region: CASSLAFSSYEQYF. In nucleotides, the CDR3 is TGTGCCAGCAGCTTAGCGTTCAGCTCCTACGAGCAGTACTTC. The J gene is TRBJ2-7, the V gene TRBV7-2; D is undetermined. The V gene's germline CDR1 is SGHTA and CDR2 FQGNSA. This CDR3 is 14 amino acids long. V lost 0 bases to trimming and J lost 0 bases, with 6 bases between them.

This chain uses TRBV11-1 with TRBJ2-1; 13 positions match TRBD2. V lost 4 bases, J lost 7 bases, and 7 bases stayed unmatched. Germline assignment: CDR1 SGHAT and CDR2 FQDESV (reference sequence). The CDR3 spans 16 residues. The CDR3 nucleotides are TGTGCCAGCAGCTCCCGGACTAGCGGGAGCCGGAATGAGCAGTTCTTC. Translating gives CASSSRTSGSRNEQFF.

The rearrangement joins TRBV5-5 to TRBJ2-3, with 7 bases fitting TRBD2. The germline gives CDR1 SGHKS, CDR2 YYEKEE (reference sequence). V shed 7 bases, J shed 0 bases, and the junction held 8 bases outside the gene matches. The CDR3 runs to 15 residues. CDR3 sequence: CASLREYLSTDTQYF. The CDR3 region has the DNA TGTGCCAGCCTGCGGGAGTATCTGAGCACAGATACGCAGTATTTT.

J is TRBJ2-3 and V is TRBV1; TRBD2, the table's D call, lacks a check against the DNA. TRBV1 is described as a pseudogene. The CDR3 has 17 amino acids. For the CDR3, the DNA is TGCACCAGCAGCCAAGATTTGACTAGCGGGTACCCAGATACGCAGTATTTT. Translated: CTSSQDLTSGYPDTQYF.